The sequence of this T cell receptor (beta chain) was determined in a study of molecular identifiers for immune sequencing clone quantification. TCRdb used MiXCR to reprocess the PCR reads, holding one entry per CDR3 protein. The table lists about 36,000 distinct CDR3 sequences, approximately 18% of them singletons. This clonotype was seen ten or more times. This TCR derives from a human donor in good health. Some libraries in this study had Jurkat cell RNA spiked in. Sequenced: naive CD8+ T cells from blood, with Jurkat cell RNA spiked in. As to subset: FACS-sorted CD8+CD4-CCR7+CD45RA+ naive T cells.

CDR3 DNA sequence: TGTGCCAGCAGCTTGAGCCTAGCGCGCGAGCAGTACTTC. Translation: CASSLSLAREQYF. The chain uses TRBV5-6 and TRBJ2-7; a possible D gene is TRBD2 (6 bases). Trimming pared 1 base from V and 6 bases from J, leaving 11 bases between. The CDR3 spans 13 residues. Germline CDR1 and CDR2: SGHDT and YYEEEE.